This T cell receptor beta chain was sequenced in a study of cytomegalovirus exposure and HLA in healthy donors (dated by TCRdb to the late 2010s). Turning to the overall study: An earlier analysis of some 620 of the donors reported under 300 Gb of sequence data and approximately 120 million unique TCR beta sequences obtained from 180 million or so T cells. Donor age, sex, ethnicity and CMV serostatus were compiled together with the repertoire data. To decide whether each TCR beta V gene segment behaved as functional or pseudogenic, an earlier analysis of approximately 590 of the donors relied on high-throughput TCR beta sequencing. To predict cytomegalovirus infection status, the study brought together high-throughput TCR immunosequencing, statistical association of individual TCRs with disease status, and machine learning. In a later genetic analysis, genome-wide SNP genotypes for 398 of the 666 donors were used, and that subset was treated as a discovery cohort. Typing coverage varied by locus: about 629-630 donors for A, B, C, DRB1 and DQB1; approximately 560 for DQA1; more than 600 for DPA1; some 470 for DPB1. Approximately 300 gigabases of sequencing data and around 85 million unique TCR sequences made up an early release that covered 640 HLA-typed donors. Of the approximately 370 genotyped donors, 65% to 90% were placed in the genetic ancestry cluster associated with self-reported Caucasian donors. The study aimed to test whether cataloging public T cell receptors could reveal signatures of past pathogen exposure. A handful of DR-DQ haplotypes were handled as single units for association and clustering because linkage in the cohort was strong. Rather than using new phenotypic data, the later analysis identified candidate immune exposures from TCR beta sequences and from how often those sequences occurred across donors. Every repertoire in the discovery cohort had been generated on one and the same sequencing platform. A later analysis re-examined previously published TCR beta repertoires from just over 650 donors and added high-resolution HLA genotyping to investigate patterns of TCR occurrence. Among 300 to 500 genotyped donors of the cohort, an average of approximately 240,000 unique TCR beta nucleotide sequences was sequenced per donor, of which about 20% were non-productive. A separate validation cohort of 100 to 150 different subjects was used in addition to the approximately 670-subject first cohort. The study profiled the T cell repertoires of some 610 subjects by immunosequencing and related them to cytomegalovirus serostatus. Class I and class II HLA loci were covered by the typing at four-digit resolution. Paper-wide results and their limitations: A further reported finding was that TCR beta sequences accurately predicted the HLA-A and HLA-B alleles for most subjects in the first cohort. The only immune exposure information available for the cohort was CMV serostatus. In a later analysis, TCR association rates were found to vary across HLA loci, with the most associated TCRs seen for DRB1 alleles and the fewest for HLA-C alleles. Three of the identified cytomegalovirus-associated TCR beta chains were confirmed in vitro to be specific for cytomegalovirus antigens. In both the original and validation cohorts, the classifier was reported to diagnose cytomegalovirus status with high specificity and sensitivity. The earlier analysis of fewer than 750 of the donors excluded roughly 17 rarely observed V segments, including chromosome 9 orphons, because counts were too low. Because some donors lacked HLA typing at each locus, the association tests relied only on the typed subset. A later genetic analysis reported fewer N-insertions in productive TCRs among donors in an Asian-associated ancestry cluster than the approximately 670-donor mean. Compared with equally common non-associated chains, HLA-associated TCR beta chains in a later analysis were more clonally expanded and had lower generation probabilities. In this cohort, only TCR beta chains were sequenced, and detectable features were limited by the absence of alpha or paired-chain data. A later analysis found that most CMV-associated TCR beta chains appeared HLA-restricted, with HLA associations seemingly driven largely by CMV exposure. An association between a missense DCLRE1C variant and V-gene and J-gene trimming of TCR beta chains was found in a later genetic analysis and replicated in an independent cohort. A later analysis reported that several top co-occurrence clusters appeared linked to parvovirus B19, influenza, CMV and Epstein-Barr virus. Most TCR sequences were seen in very few donors, while some public TCRs were found in many individuals. A group of highly shared sequence variants was considered likely to be a technical artifact of the sequencing pipeline. In a later analysis, 16,951 TCR beta sequences were associated with specific HLA alleles at a false discovery rate of 0.05. It was suggested by the authors that the approach could potentially be generalized to other disease states and immunological phenotypes. Linkage disequilibrium might explain the correlated functional status among segregating V segments, but an unknown experimental factor could not be ruled out. Sequencing depth was assumed to be roughly uniform across donors in the presence/absence analyses, though that assumption may not hold. In an earlier analysis of 500 to 650 of the donors, most TCR beta V segments appeared in productive rearrangements about 87% or about 30% of the time, broadly matching IMGT annotations. The study listed 164 TCR beta chains as associated with cytomegalovirus. Strong co-occurrence of HLA alleles, especially DR and DQ, made assigning TCR associations to individual alleles difficult. Some IMGT-functional V segments, including TRBV6-2 and TRBV6-3, could not be distinguished by the 87-base-pair reads and were therefore excluded.

Details on this clone: The clone's antigen remains unknown. Nothing much larger sits one base from this clone, and base qualities are not available.

The library was made by the immunoSEQ multiplex PCR assay. A mixture of 60 forward primers for TCR Vbeta segments and 13 reverse primers for TCR Jbeta segments was used in the multiplex PCR. A multiplex PCR assay on genomic DNA amplified the CDR3 region of rearranged TCR beta genes. Amplified TCR beta libraries were sequenced as 87-base-pair reads on the Illumina HiSeq System. Per the original workflow: A later analysis counted about 80 million unique TCR beta chains across the 550 to 750 repertoires, and 9 million to 14 million of these chains were shared by at least two donors. To remove PCR and sequencing errors, raw reads were error-corrected and collapsed into unique sequences using a nearest-neighbor algorithm that merged closely related sequences. To assign V, D and J gene segments, CDR3 sequences were aligned to IMGT reference sequences. For a sequence to be retained, a match of at least six nucleotides was required to both a V gene segment and a J gene segment. Rearrangements were classified as productive when the CDR3 lacked stop codons and remained in frame with V and J, and all other rearrangements were classified as non-productive. Following IMGT convention, CDR3 was defined as the stretch from the second conserved V-encoded cysteine up to the conserved J-encoded phenylalanine. The earlier analysis of about 560 of the donors excluded any sequence lacking an unambiguous match to a single V gene segment. In an earlier analysis of approximately 560 of the donors, a V segment was called functional when productive rearrangements were above 56.7%, and segregating when the standard deviation between donors exceeded 5%. A statistical classification framework was developed to diagnose cytomegalovirus status using the catalog of TCR beta chain sequences. V and J gene assignment, in a later analysis, came from comparing TCR nucleotide sequences with IMGT/GENE-DB human TR gene sequences. The TCRdist pipeline was used in a later analysis to assign CDR3 sequences and most-parsimonious VDJ recombination scenarios. A later analysis defined each TCR beta chain by its CDR3 amino acid sequence plus V-gene family, and excluded reads lacking a unique V-gene family. To address suspected cross-contamination and a sequencing artifact, a later analysis removed around 600 highly shared, low-generation-probability nucleotide sequences. In a later analysis, a clonal expansion index was calculated for each public chain from normalized within-repertoire ranks of inferred template counts. Generation probabilities in a later analysis came from a VDJ recombination model fitted to out-of-frame rearrangements, and those results were checked against IGoR. Hypergeometric tests were used in a later analysis to score TCR-TCR, TCR-HLA and TCR-CMV co-occurrence, with a repertoire-size bias correction applied to the TCR pairs. False discovery rates were estimated in a later analysis by permuting HLA or CMV assignments 20 times. In a later analysis, co-occurring TCRs were grouped with DBSCAN, and TCRdist sequence similarity was added when clustering was performed within HLA-allele-positive subsets. Co-occurrence clustering excluded repertoires with fewer than 30,000 or more than 120,000 public chains, plus five with anomalous nucleotide sharing. TCRdb limited this immuneACCESS table to in-frame rearrangements with V and J called. A share of clones is missing; checked studies link under half to unresolved V genes, and the rest is unexplained. That table is the source of V, J and clone size, and D and trimming were worked out from the DNA. The sample includes 110,000 to 150,000 clones, with less than 10% observed a single time. 1.8% of the sample is taken by the ten largest.

From V the trimming removes 4 bases and from J it removes 8 bases, while the gene matches leave 13 bases of the junction unaccounted for. Taken from cysteine to phenylalanine, the CDR3 has 15 residues. Of the read, only the CDR3 DNA is kept; its 45 bases are in frame from base 1. CDR1 and CDR2, looked up from the germline V gene (reference sequence), are GTSNPN and SVGIG. The cohort comprised some 730 healthy bone marrow donors. Cohort members were all nominally healthy when sampled, although unrecorded immune exposures were likely present. The donor was CMV seronegative and was included in the group of 352 seronegative cohort members. Every donor gave a peripheral blood sample, and the peripheral blood mononuclear cells from that sample were used for TCR beta sequencing. Genomic DNA extraction from the blood cell samples was performed with the Qiagen DNeasy Blood Extraction Kit.

Source material: PBMCs. The TCR originated in a man in his fifties or sixties in good health and CMV-seronegative. The chain joins TRBV30 to TRBJ2-1; 8 of the junction bases match TRBD1. The CDR3 corresponds to CAWNGPGGDRDEQFF. The DNA reads as follows: TGTGCCTGGAATGGGCCAGGGGGCGATCGGGATGAGCAGTTCTTC. With the portions outside the CDR3 filled from the reference TRBV30 and TRBJ2-1 genes, the complete variable region becomes SQTIHQWPATLVQPVGSPLSLECTVEGTSNPNLYWYRQAAGRGLQLLFYSVGIGQISSEVPQNLSASRPQDRQFILSSKKLLLSDSGFYLCAWNGPGGDRDEQFFGPGTRLTVL.